Reported below is one T cell receptor beta chain. TCRdb re-derived calls from the PCR reads in MiXCR, one entry per CDR3 protein. Here the sample spans roughly 100,000 distinct CDR3 sequences, roughly 51% being singletons. CDR1 and CDR2 from the germline V gene are SQVTM and ANQGSEA. V lost 5 bases and J 5 bases, leaving 12 bases between the germline ends. The CDR3 extends over 12 amino acids. The data were taken from a study of CDR3 diversity in severe acne. The sample taken for sequencing was blood. This chain uses TRBV29-1 with TRBJ1-1; no reliable D call. This sequence originates from a male donor with acne. The CDR3 region is CSVHSYRTEAFF. Here the CDR3 DNA reads TGCAGCGTTCATTCGTACCGAACTGAAGCTTTCTTT. The full variable domain, in which reference TRBV29-1 and TRBJ1-1 provide the parts outside the CDR3, is SAVISQKPSRDICQRGTSLTIQCQVDSQVTMMFWYRQQPGQSLTLIATANQGSEATYESGFVIDKFPISRPNLTFSTLTVSNMSPEDSSIYLCSVHSYRTEAFFGQGTRLTVV.